This entry describes one T cell receptor (beta chain). The sample is drawn from a study of shared clonotypes between healthy human individuals. About the research overall: Ranging from 18 to 49 in age, donors were a couple of women and three men.

Measured with immunoSEQ multiplex PCR; TCRdb has only the in-frame clones, and not every one. The table has roughly 1,100,000 clones, about 80% seen once. Subsets obtained from CD4+ cells comprised CD45RA+ naive and CD45RA-negative memory cells. This CDR3 is 14 amino acids long. The germline V gene has CDR1 SGHVS and CDR2 FQNEAQ. J gave up 0 bases and V 5 bases, and 3 bases lay outside the gene matches. This chain joins TRBV7-8 and TRBJ1-1, with 7 bases that match TRBD1. The sequenced material came from memory CD4+ T cells sorted from blood. As to subset: CD45RA-negative fraction. This TCR derives from a young man in good health. The CDR3 here is CASSGGQLNTEAFF. The DNA for the CDR3 is TGTGCCAGCAGCGGGGGACAGCTGAACACTGAAGCTTTCTTT. Using reference TRBV7-8 and TRBJ1-1 for the parts outside the CDR3, the full variable domain is GAGVSQSPRYKVAKRGQDVALRCDPISGHVSLFWYQQALGQGPEFLTYFQNEAQLDKSGLPSDRFFAERPEGSVSTLKIQRTQQEDSAVYLCASSGGQLNTEAFFGQGTRLTVV.